Included here is one T cell receptor (beta chain) sequence, with context. Its cognate antigen is unknown. The sample belongs to a study of blood T cells in healthy people across ages. Study-level points and caveats: Investigators viewed diversity estimates from one million T cells as underestimates, the study reported. Diversity of TCR beta per million T cells declined in a roughly linear way with age.

A J-beta primer mix and a sample-barcoded 5' primer were used in a second PCR of roughly 6 to 11 cycles. Unique molecular identifiers of 12 random nucleotides labeled each cDNA. TCRdb re-analysed the 5' RACE reads in MiXCR, keeping a single row per CDR3 protein. The profile shows around 1,600,000 distinct CDR3 sequences, 35% to 45% of them singletons. The sequencing input was blood. The TCR comes from a woman under 30 in good health.

CDR3 nucleotides: TGTGCCAGCAGTTCGATAAAGTACAATGAGCAGTTCTTC. It codes for CASSSIKYNEQFF. The rearrangement uses TRBV27 and TRBJ2-1; D gene ambiguous. CDR3 length equals 13 residues. Germline CDR1 and CDR2: MNHEY and SMNVEV (reference sequence). Trimming took 4 bases from V and 4 from J, leaving 8 bases between them.